Only a few counts were recorded for the clone carrying this TCR beta chain. The antigen is undetermined. Germline assignment: CDR1 DFQATT and CDR2 SNEGSKA (reference sequence). Between the trimmed V and J ends, which lost 6 bases and 1 base, there was a span of 15 bases. CDR3 length: 15 residues. This entry is derived from a study of T cells after yellow fever vaccination. Study outcomes and limitations: Overall, a small share of clonotypes was seen in both CD4 and CD8 compartments. By day 5 rather than day 15, the secondary response had peaked, though it was weaker.

One entry per CDR3 protein, called by TCRdb with MiXCR from the 5' RACE reads. The data contain hundreds of thousands of distinct CDR3 sequences, 15% to 20% of them seen just once; the ten biggest clones take up about 13%. The sequence came from a man aged 25-40 years who received the YFV17D yellow fever vaccine. Source: PBMCs, taken 15 days after the yellow fever booster vaccination. The chain is built from TRBV20-1 and TRBJ2-2; weak D call: TRBD2 (6 bases). CDR3 DNA: TGCAGTGCCGAACTAGCCTCTTTGAACACCGGGGAGCTGTTTTTT. Translation: CSAELASLNTGELFF.